This T cell receptor (beta chain) is drawn from a study of CD8+ T cells in alopecia areata. Study information: The study gave treated patients oral tofacitinib at 5 to 10 mg twice daily.

Regarding treatment: oral pan-JAK inhibitor, 5-10 mg twice daily. As part of sample collection, lesional scalp punch biopsies and peripheral blood were taken from alopecia areata patients. General observations from the study: Lesional tissue from the scalp (especially in alopecia totalis/universalis) showed higher clonality than normal scalp.

RNA extraction and reverse transcription yielded cDNA as sequencing template. Using immunoSEQ multiplex PCR, the repertoire was profiled, and TCRdb retains in-frame clones only, with some absent. The data contain around 300,000 clones, about 62% of them singletons. In germline, CDR1 is GTSNPN, CDR2 SVGIG (reference sequence). Trimming shortened V by 0 bases and J by 3 bases, and 9 bases separated the two germline ends. The CDR3 covers 13 residues. Note on this clone: No antigen is known for it. This specimen includes other DNA sequences encoding the same CDR3.

This TCR was sampled from a human donor with alopecia areata. This chain links TRBV30 with TRBJ2-7; a weak D match, TRBD2 (5 bases). The material sequenced was CD4+ T cells sorted from blood, taken between weeks 51 and 54, from a patient treated with tofacitinib. CDR3 bases: TGTGCCTGGAGTGTACGCGGACTCTACGAGCAGTACTTC. The encoded protein is CAWSVRGLYEQYF.